This TCR beta chain was sequenced for a study of blood T cells in healthy people across ages. Then a second PCR, running about 6 to 12 cycles, was carried out with a sample-barcoded 5' primer and a J-beta primer mix. Via MiXCR, TCRdb re-called the 5' RACE reads, giving one row per CDR3 protein. The sample has 780,000 or so distinct CDR3 sequences, 56% seen once. The CDR3 has 15 residues. Trimming took 3 bases from V and 7 from J, leaving 16 bases between them. The germline CDR1 and CDR2 sequences are KGHSH and LQKENI. The V and J genes are TRBV18 and TRBJ2-4, with D maybe TRBD2 (6 bases). The receptor comes from a man aged 35 to 55 in good health. The sequencing input was blood. CDR3 sequence reads: CASSPGLRDWNIQYF. The CDR3 DNA is TGTGCCAGCTCACCGGGACTTAGGGATTGGAACATTCAGTACTTC.